This entry lists 15 T cell receptor beta chains sequenced from one sample in a study of T cells in Graves' hyperthyroidism and ophthalmopathy. The investigators amplified TCR beta CDR3 regions from RNA transcripts. The HTBI primer set drove a first-round RT-PCR of the TCR CDR3. TCRdb processed the multiplex PCR reads anew with MiXCR; each CDR3 protein has one entry. The sample comprises fewer than 650,000 distinct CDR3 sequences, more than 11% of which are singletons, and 5.8% rests with the top ten. Specimen: blood. The receptors shown here come from a woman in her twenties or thirties with Graves' hyperthyroidism that later progressed to Graves' ophthalmopathy.

This clonotype was recorded many times. This chain uses TRBV5-1 with TRBJ2-7, with a weak D call TRBD2 (6 bases). The germline CDR1 and CDR2 sequences are SGHRS and YFSETQ. V lost 0 bases and J lost 7, with 23 bases in between. The CDR3 extends over 17 amino acids. CDR3 amino acids: CASSLAGGGGMASEQYF. The CDR3 DNA sequence: TGCGCCAGCAGCTTGGCCGGTGGTGGAGGGATGGCTTCTGAGCAGTACTTC. The whole variable domain, remainder taken from reference TRBV5-1 and TRBJ2-7, is KAGVTQTPRYLIKTRGQQVTLSCSPISGHRSVSWYQQTPGQGLQFLFEYFSETQRNKGNFPGRFSGRQFSNSRSEMNVSTLELGDSALYLCASSLAGGGGMASEQYFGPGTRLTVT.

This clonotype occurred a few times. The V call is TRBV5-1, the J call TRBJ1-2; the match to TRBD1 covers 7 bases. Per germline, CDR1 SGHRS and CDR2 YFSETQ. CDR3 length: 14 amino acids. Trimming cost V 4 bases and J 4 bases; bases outside gene matches: 7. The CDR3 nucleotides are TGCGCCAGCAGCGATAAACAGGGGTTCTATGGCTACACCTTC. Amino acids: CASSDKQGFYGYTF.

This clonotype was found many times. This rearrangement joins TRBV20-1 to TRBJ2-3; 9 bases match TRBD2. CDR1 and CDR2 (germline): DFQATT, SNEGSKA (reference sequence). The CDR3 length is 16 residues. V lost 4 bases, J lost 4 bases, and 12 bases stayed unmatched. The CDR3 DNA is TGCAGTGCTACCGCGGGAGGGCCTTCTTTCGCAGATACGCAGTATTTT. Translated: CSATAGGPSFADTQYF.

The V call is TRBV7-2, the J call TRBJ1-5, with TRBD1 matching over 11 bases. The germline V gene encodes CDR1 SGHTA and CDR2 FQGNSA. This CDR3 spans 15 amino acids. Trimming cost V 5 bases and J 0 bases; bases outside gene matches: 0. CDR3 DNA sequence: TGTGCCAGCAGCGGGACAGGGGGTAGCAATCAGCCCCAGCATTTT. Protein sequence: CASSGTGGSNQPQHF.

This clonotype was detected ten times or more. The chain has TRBV12-5 and TRBJ1-2; no reliable D call. CDR3 length: 15 residues. The germline V and J ends were trimmed by 5 bases and 8 bases, with 21 bases remaining between them. Per the germline V gene, CDR1 is LGHNT and CDR2 is FRNRAP. The DNA of the CDR3 is TGTGCTAGTGGTCTCCGGGCCTACTTCTTGTCGGGCTACACCTTC. As protein: CASGLRAYFLSGYTF.

In its sample, this clonotype was seen a few times. CDR3 in amino acids: CASSFNRATEAFF. In DNA, the CDR3 is TGTGCCAGCAGCTTCAACAGGGCCACTGAAGCTTTCTTT. The chain joins TRBV7-3 to TRBJ1-1, with D possibly TRBD1 on 6 matching bases. V lost 3 bases to trimming and J lost 4 bases, with 9 bases between them. This CDR3 region has 13 residues. CDR1 SGHTA and CDR2 FQGTGA come from the germline V gene. The whole variable domain, remainder taken from reference TRBV7-3 and TRBJ1-1, is GAGVSQTPSNKVTEKGKYVELRCDPISGHTALYWYRQSLGQGPEFLIYFQGTGAADDSGLPNDRFFAVRPEGSVSTLKIQRTERGDSAVYLCASSFNRATEAFFGQGTRLTVV.

This clonotype came up a few times. The chain is built from TRBV19 and TRBJ2-7, with a tentative D call TRBD2 (6 bases). Trimming left V 0 bases short and J 2 bases short, with 14 bases between. The V gene's germline CDR1 is LNHDA and CDR2 SQIVND (reference sequence). The CDR3 spans 16 residues. The CDR3 region is CASSIDRISGTYEQYF. The CDR3 DNA is TGTGCCAGTAGTATAGATCGGATTAGCGGAACCTACGAGCAGTACTTC.

The chain couples TRBV20-1 to TRBJ2-3; TRBD2 matches at 13 bases. Germline assignment: CDR1 DFQATT and CDR2 SNEGSKA (reference sequence). The length of the CDR3 is 15 residues. V was pared by 5 bases and J by 3 bases, with 5 bases of the junction left unmatched. CDR3 sequence: CSARTSGSGTDTQYF. Written as DNA, the CDR3 is TGCAGTGCTCGGACTAGCGGGAGTGGTACAGATACGCAGTATTTT.

The chain carries TRBV20-1 and TRBJ1-1, with no clear D. The V end lost 0 bases, the J end lost 3 bases, and 11 bases lay between the germline ends. The CDR3 length is 14 residues. Germline assignment: CDR1 DFQATT and CDR2 SNEGSKA (reference sequence). CDR3 sequence reads: CSARDSSLDTEAFF. The CDR3 DNA reads as TGCAGTGCTAGAGATTCAAGTTTGGACACTGAAGCTTTCTTT.

Many counts were recorded for this clonotype. The chain carries TRBV6-1 and TRBJ1-4, with no clear D. The CDR3 is 15 residues long. Germline-derived CDR1 and CDR2 are MNHNS and SASEGT. The V end was cut by 2 bases, the J end by 7 bases, with 14 bases between. CDR3: CASSESRGGSEKLFF. For the CDR3, the DNA is TGTGCCAGCAGTGAATCCCGGGGAGGGAGTGAAAAACTGTTTTTT.

In this sample, this clonotype turned up many times. V is TRBV6-1 and J is TRBJ1-1, with TRBD1 matching 10 bases. Trimming removed 2 bases from V and 1 base from J; junction bases left unmatched: 10. CDR1 is MNHNS, CDR2 SASEGT, per germline. This CDR3 has 18 amino acids. The DNA of the CDR3 is TGTGCCAGCAGTGAAAGACAGGGGGCGAATTTACGGAACACTGAAGCTTTCTTT. Its protein product is CASSERQGANLRNTEAFF.

This clonotype was recorded many times. The V gene is TRBV7-9, the J gene TRBJ2-1, with 7 positions matching TRBD2. CDR3 length: 15 amino acids. The germline gives CDR1 SEHNR, CDR2 FQNEAQ (reference sequence). Trimming cost V 6 bases and J 8 bases; bases outside gene matches: 13. For the CDR3, the DNA is TGTGCCAGCAGGACTAGCAGCCTAAAGGTAGATGAGCAGTTCTTC. Its translation: CASRTSSLKVDEQFF.

V usage is TRBV18 and J usage is TRBJ2-5; D remains unclear. Germline V gene lookup returns CDR1 KGHSH and CDR2 LQKENI. The CDR3 length is 15 residues. Between the trimmed V and J ends, which lost 5 bases and 4 bases, there was a span of 17 bases. The CDR3 loop is CASSSKTQLGETQYF. The CDR3 DNA reads TGTGCCAGCTCATCCAAGACCCAGCTGGGAGAGACCCAGTACTTC. Variable domain in full (rest from reference TRBV18 and TRBJ2-5): NAGVMQNPRHLVRRRGQEARLRCSPMKGHSHVYWYRQLPEEGLKFMVYLQKENIIDESGMPKERFSAEFPKEGPSILRIQQVVRGDSAAYFCASSSKTQLGETQYFGPGTRLLVL.

This clonotype was seen ten or more times. The V call is TRBV14, the J call TRBJ2-2; no clear D gene. Germline values: CDR1 SGHDN, CDR2 FVKESK. The CDR3 has 14 amino acids. The V end was cut by 1 base, the J end by 6 bases, with 9 bases between. CDR3 region: CASSQGPASGELFF. Here the CDR3 DNA reads TGTGCCAGCAGCCAAGGCCCAGCGTCCGGGGAGCTGTTTTTT.

This clonotype has a count of ten or more. This chain uses TRBV27 with TRBJ1-1; D gene ambiguous. V was clipped by 1 base and J by 1 base, with 7 bases between them. This CDR3 contains 14 residues. Germline V gene lookup returns CDR1 MNHEY and CDR2 SMNVEV (reference sequence). CDR3 coding DNA: TGTGCCAGCAGTTTATATACCTCGAACACTGAAGCTTTCTTT. It is translated as CASSLYTSNTEAFF.